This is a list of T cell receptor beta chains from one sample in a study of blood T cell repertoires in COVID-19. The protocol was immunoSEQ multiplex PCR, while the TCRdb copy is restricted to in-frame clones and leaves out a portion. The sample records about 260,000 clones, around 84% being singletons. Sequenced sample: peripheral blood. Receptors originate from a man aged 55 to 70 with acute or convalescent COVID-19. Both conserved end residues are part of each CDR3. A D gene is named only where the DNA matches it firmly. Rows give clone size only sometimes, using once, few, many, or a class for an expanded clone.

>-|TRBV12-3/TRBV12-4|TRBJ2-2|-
CASSLRQTGELFF
TGTGCCAGCAGCCTCCGACAAACCGGGGAGCTGTTTTTT
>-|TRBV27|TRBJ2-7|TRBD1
CASSPPGQGGEQYF
TGTGCCAGCAGTCCCCCCGGACAGGGGGGGGAGCAGTACTTC
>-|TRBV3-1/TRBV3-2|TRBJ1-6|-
CASSQEGSNSPLHF
TGTGCCAGCAGCCAAGAAGGGAGTAATTCACCCCTCCACTTT
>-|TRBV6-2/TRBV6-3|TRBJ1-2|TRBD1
CASSYSGDSRGYTF
TGTGCCAGCAGTTACTCCGGGGACAGCCGTGGCTACACCTTC
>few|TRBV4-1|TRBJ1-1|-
CASSEIQHGNTEAFF
TGCGCCAGCAGCGAAATACAGCATGGGAACACTGAAGCTTTCTTT
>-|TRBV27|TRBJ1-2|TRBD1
CASRPGQGNRGYTF
TGTGCCAGCAGACCGGGACAGGGGAATAGGGGCTACACCTTC
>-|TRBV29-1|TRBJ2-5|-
CSVEEGGETQYF
TGCAGCGTTGAAGAGGGGGGAGAGACCCAGTACTTC
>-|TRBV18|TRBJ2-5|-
CASSPPGLQETQYF
TGTGCCAGCTCACCACCGGGACTTCAAGAGACCCAGTACTTC
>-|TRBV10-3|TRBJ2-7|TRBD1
CAISDPSDRVSEQYF
TGTGCCATCAGTGATCCCTCCGACAGGGTGAGCGAGCAGTACTTC
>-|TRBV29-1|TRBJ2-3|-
CSVATRYSDTQYF
TGCAGCGTCGCGACTAGGTACTCTGATACGCAGTATTTT
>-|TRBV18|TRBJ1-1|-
CASSPIGPLGHRADTEAFF
TGTGCCAGCTCACCGATCGGGCCCCTAGGGCACAGGGCGGACACTGAAGCTTTCTTT
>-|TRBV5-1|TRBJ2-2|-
CASSLVAGAAGELFF
TGCGCCAGCAGCTTGGTTGCGGGGGCAGCCGGGGAGCTGTTTTTT
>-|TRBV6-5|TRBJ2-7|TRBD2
CASQSGGSSYEQYF
TGTGCCAGCCAATCGGGGGGTAGCTCCTACGAGCAGTACTTC
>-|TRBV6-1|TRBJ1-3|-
CASSEPGAGNTIYF
TGTGCCAGCAGTGAACCGGGGGCTGGAAACACCATATATTTT
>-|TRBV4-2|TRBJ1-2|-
CASSQVYRVGGGYTF
TGTGCCAGCAGCCAAGTCTACAGGGTAGGAGGTGGCTACACCTTC
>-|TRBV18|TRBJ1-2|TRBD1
CASSLDRDYGYTF
TGTGCCAGCTCACTGGACAGGGACTATGGCTACACCTTC
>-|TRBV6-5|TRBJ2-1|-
CASSYTRASINEQFF
TGTGCCAGCAGTTACACCCGCGCCTCCATCAATGAGCAGTTCTTC
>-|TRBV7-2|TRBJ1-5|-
CASSLLGSYQPQHF
TGTGCCAGCAGCTTACTGGGCAGTTATCAGCCCCAGCATTTT
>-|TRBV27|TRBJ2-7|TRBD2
CASSLGTRGGEQYF
TGTGCCAGCAGTTTGGGGACTAGAGGGGGAGAGCAGTACTTC
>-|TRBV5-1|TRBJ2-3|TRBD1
CASSPQSQGSTDTQYF
TGCGCCAGCAGCCCCCAATCACAGGGGAGCACAGATACGCAGTATTTT
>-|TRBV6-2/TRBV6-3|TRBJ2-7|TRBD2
CASSYPSGRGVSSYEQYF
TGTGCCAGCAGTTACCCCTCCGGGAGGGGGGTGAGCTCCTACGAGCAGTACTTC
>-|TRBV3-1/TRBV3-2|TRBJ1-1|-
CASSSRGEAFF
TGTGCCAGCAGCTCCCGGGGTGAAGCTTTCTTT
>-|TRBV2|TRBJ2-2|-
CASSEVRRTGELFF
TGTGCCAGCAGTGAGGTTCGGAGGACCGGGGAGCTGTTTTTT
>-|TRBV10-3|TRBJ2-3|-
CAISGGGPPDTQYF
TGTGCCATCAGTGGGGGGGGGCCCCCAGATACGCAGTATTTT
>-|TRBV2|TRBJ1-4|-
CASKQGLREKLFF
TGTGCCAGCAAACAGGGTCTACGGGAAAAACTGTTTTTT
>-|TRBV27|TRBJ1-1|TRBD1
CASRAGGWNTEAFF
TGTGCCAGCAGGGCAGGGGGCTGGAACACTGAAGCTTTCTTT
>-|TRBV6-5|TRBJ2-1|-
CASSYGSGANEQFF
TGTGCCAGCAGTTACGGCTCTGGGGCCAATGAGCAGTTCTTC
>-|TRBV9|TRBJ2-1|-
CASSVAFRSPGGNEQFF
TGTGCCAGCAGCGTAGCTTTTCGGAGCCCGGGTGGCAATGAGCAGTTCTTC
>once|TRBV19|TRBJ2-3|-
CASSTTVSTDTQYF
TGTGCCAGTAGTACGACAGTGTCCACAGATACGCAGTATTTT
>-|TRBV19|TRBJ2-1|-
CASSIVKLASNEQFF
TGTGCCAGTAGTATTGTTAAGCTAGCGTCTAATGAGCAGTTCTTC
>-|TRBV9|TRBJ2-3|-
CASSVVAARAGADTQYF
TGTGCCAGCAGCGTAGTCGCAGCCAGGGCCGGAGCAGATACGCAGTATTTT
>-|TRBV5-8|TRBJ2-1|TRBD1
CASTRTGGSYNEQFF
TGTGCCAGCACCAGGACAGGTGGTTCGTACAATGAGCAGTTCTTC
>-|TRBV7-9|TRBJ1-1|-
CASSLGWGYEAFF
TGTGCCAGCAGCTTAGGGTGGGGCTATGAAGCTTTCTTT
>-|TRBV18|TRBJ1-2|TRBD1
CASSPGGQVESYTF
TGTGCCAGCTCACCGGGGGGACAGGTAGAGAGCTACACCTTC
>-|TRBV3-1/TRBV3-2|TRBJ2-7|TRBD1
CTSSPRDRPRDEQYF
TGTACCAGCAGCCCCCGGGACAGGCCAAGGGACGAGCAGTACTTC
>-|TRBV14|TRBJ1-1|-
CASSQDRQGKNTEAFF
TGTGCCAGCAGCCAAGATCGGCAGGGCAAGAACACTGAAGCTTTCTTT
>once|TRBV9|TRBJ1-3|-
CASSGESAGNTIYF
TGTGCCAGCAGCGGGGAGTCAGCTGGAAACACCATATATTTT
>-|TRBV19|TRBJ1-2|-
CASSQHPGTSNYGYTF
TGTGCCAGTAGTCAACACCCGGGAACATCTAACTATGGCTACACCTTC
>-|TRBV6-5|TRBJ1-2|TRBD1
CASSSQQGNYGYTF
TGTGCCAGCAGTTCCCAACAGGGGAACTATGGCTACACCTTC
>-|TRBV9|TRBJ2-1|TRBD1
CASSVVGTGGNEQFF
TGTGCCAGCAGCGTAGTTGGGACAGGGGGCAATGAGCAGTTCTTC
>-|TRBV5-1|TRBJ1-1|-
CASSPPKNTEAFF
TGCGCCAGCAGCCCTCCTAAGAACACTGAAGCTTTCTTT
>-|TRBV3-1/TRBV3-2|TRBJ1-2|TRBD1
CASSQDAGQGYGYTF
TGTGCCAGCAGCCAAGATGCTGGACAGGGGTATGGCTACACCTTC
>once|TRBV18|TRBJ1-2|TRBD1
CASSLTGQGTGYTF
TGTGCCAGCTCACTGACCGGACAGGGGACGGGCTACACCTTC
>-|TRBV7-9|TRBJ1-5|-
CASSLTSQANQPQHF
TGTGCCAGCAGCTTAACAAGCCAGGCAAATCAGCCCCAGCATTTT
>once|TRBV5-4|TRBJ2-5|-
CASRPGWRQETQYF
TGTGCCAGCAGGCCGGGGTGGAGGCAAGAGACCCAGTACTTC
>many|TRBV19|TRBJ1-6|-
CASSIRENSPLHF
TGTGCCAGTAGTATCCGAGAGAATTCACCCCTCCACTTT
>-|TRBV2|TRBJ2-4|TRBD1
CASSERTGRAKNIQYF
TGTGCCAGCAGTGAAAGGACAGGGAGAGCCAAAAACATTCAGTACTTC
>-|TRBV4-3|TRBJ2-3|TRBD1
CASKTHDRGGTDTQYF
TGCGCCAGCAAGACGCACGACAGGGGAGGCACAGATACGCAGTATTTT
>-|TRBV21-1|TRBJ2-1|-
CASSKDCQASSYNEQFF
TGTGCCAGCAGCAAAGATTGCCAGGCCAGCTCCTACAATGAGCAGTTCTTC
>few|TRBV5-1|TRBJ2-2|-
CASSLDRATGELFF
TGCGCCAGCAGCTTGGACAGGGCCACCGGGGAGCTGTTTTTT
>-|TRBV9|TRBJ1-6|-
CASSVGGFNNSPLHF
TGTGCCAGCAGCGTAGGAGGATTTAATAATTCACCCCTCCACTTT
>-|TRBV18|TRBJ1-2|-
CASSPERTASTYGYTF
TGTGCCAGCTCACCCGAGAGGACAGCCTCTACCTATGGCTACACCTTC
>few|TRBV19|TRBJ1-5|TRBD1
CASSYTGATQPQHF
TGTGCCAGTAGTTACACAGGGGCGACTCAGCCCCAGCATTTT
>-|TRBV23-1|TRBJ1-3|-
CASKGVISGNTIYF
TGCGCCAGCAAAGGGGTCATCTCTGGAAACACCATATATTTT
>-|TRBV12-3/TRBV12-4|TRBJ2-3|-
CASSPTDLDTQYF
TGTGCCAGCAGCCCAACAGATCTAGATACGCAGTATTTT
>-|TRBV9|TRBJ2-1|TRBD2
CASSKRLAAYNEQFF
TGTGCCAGCAGCAAAAGACTAGCGGCATACAATGAGCAGTTCTTC
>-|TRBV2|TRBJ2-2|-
CASSPSGGRNTGELFF
TGTGCCAGCAGCCCCTCAGGGGGGCGAAACACCGGGGAGCTGTTTTTT